The 13 T cell receptor beta chains below were found in one sample sequenced in a study of cytomegalovirus exposure and HLA in healthy donors. In the PCR, 60 Vbeta and 13 Jbeta primers were used. TCRdb's table, derived via immunoSEQ multiplex PCR, lists solely in-frame clones and lacks some. This table holds about 140,000 clones, almost 85% found once. The sequenced sample consisted of PBMCs. The receptors derive from a man aged 25-45 years in good health and CMV-seropositive.

This clone was seen a single time. The chain joins TRBV9 to TRBJ2-2; 7 bases agree with TRBD2. V lost 2 bases and J lost 4; bases outside the gene matches: 5. Germline lookup yields CDR1 SGDLS and CDR2 YYNGEE. The CDR3 runs 15 residues. The CDR3 DNA follows: TGTGCCAGCAGCGTTGCGGGAGTGAGCACCGGGGAGCTGTTTTTT. Amino acid sequence: CASSVAGVSTGELFF.

This clone was counted a few times. This chain connects TRBV6-5 to TRBJ1-3, with D perhaps TRBD1 (5 bases). Germline-derived CDR1 and CDR2 are MNHEY and SVGAGI. CDR3 length equals 14 residues. Trimming pared 10 bases from V and 1 base from J, leaving 14 bases between. CDR3 sequence: CATGGGSSGNTIYF. The CDR3 DNA is TGTGCCACCGGGGGAGGTTCGTCTGGAAACACCATATATTTT.

The sample holds one count of this clone. Distinct nucleotide sequences in the sample also encode this CDR3. This chain links TRBV5-1 with TRBJ2-1; 7 nucleotides match TRBD2. The CDR3 sequence is 13 residues long. Germline assignment: CDR1 SGHRS and CDR2 YFSETQ. With 3 bases clipped from V and 11 bases from J, the junction kept 8 bases outside the gene matches. CDR3 DNA: TGCGCCAGCAGCTGGGGGGGAACGGGGAAGCAGTTCTTC. Protein sequence: CASSWGGTGKQFF.

The chain's CDR3 is CATAGAGVGTDTQYF. The CDR3, as DNA: TGTGCCACCGCGGGGGCGGGAGTGGGCACAGATACGCAGTATTTT. This rearrangement joins TRBV27 to TRBJ2-3; D is possibly TRBD2 (7 bases). This CDR3 spans 15 amino acids. Germline loops: CDR1 MNHEY, CDR2 SMNVEV (reference sequence). V was cut by 10 bases and J by 1 base, with 18 bases left in between.

V and J are TRBV27 and TRBJ2-7, with 7 bases identical to TRBD2. CDR1 and CDR2 (germline): MNHEY, SMNVEV (reference sequence). Germline trimming cut 8 bases from V and 6 bases from J; bases unmatched to any gene: 16. The CDR3 sequence is 15 residues long. The CDR3 reads CASSIRWGGESEQYF. For the CDR3, the DNA is TGTGCCAGCTCGATTCGTTGGGGGGGAGAGTCCGAGCAGTACTTC.

The chain combines TRBV6-5 with TRBJ2-1, with 11 bases matching TRBD2. The germline CDR1 and CDR2 sequences are MNHEY and SVGAGI. CDR3 length: 15 residues. The trim removed 4 bases at V and 6 bases at J, leaving 5 bases unmatched. The CDR3 region is CASSSLAGASNEQFF. CDR3 DNA: TGTGCCAGCAGTTCACTAGCGGGAGCCAGCAATGAGCAGTTCTTC.

About this clone: The junction departs from the called germline gene at one end, perhaps through a read error. The chain recombines TRBV4-1 with TRBJ2-7, with 8 bases fitting TRBD2. This CDR3 comprises 14 residues. Looked up from germline, CDR1 is MGHRA and CDR2 is YSYEKL. In DNA, the CDR3 is TGCGCCAGCAGCCAAGATTTGGGGGGACTAGGGGTAGACTTC. It specifies CASSQDLGGLGVDF.

J is TRBJ1-6 and V is TRBV16; D is possibly TRBD1 (5 bases). Germline CDR1 and CDR2: KGHSY and FQNENV. With 4 bases removed from V and 4 bases from J, the gap between germline ends came to 11 bases. The CDR3 extends over 15 amino acids. CDR3 in DNA: TGTGCCAGCAGCCTTCAGGGTTCGTATAATTCACCCCTCCACTTT. It translates to CASSLQGSYNSPLHF.

V usage is TRBV7-9 and J usage is TRBJ1-5; 7 bases align to TRBD1. The CDR3 covers 15 residues. Germline CDR1 is SEHNR and CDR2 is FQNEAQ (reference sequence). J lost 3 bases, V lost 1 base, and 3 bases had no gene match. The DNA for the CDR3 is TGTGCCAGCAGCTTAGGGGACAGCTACAATCAGCCCCAGCATTTT. This gives the protein CASSLGDSYNQPQHF.

The gene calls are TRBV25-1 and TRBJ2-7, with D hard to call. Germline lookup yields CDR1 MGHDK and CDR2 SYGVNS. The V end lost 6 bases, the J end lost 2 bases, and 5 bases lay between the germline ends. CDR3 length: 11 residues. CDR3 in DNA: TGTGCCAGCAGGGGCGCCTACGAGCAGTACTTC. Translation: CASRGAYEQYF.

The V call is TRBV9, the J call TRBJ2-2; the match to TRBD2 covers 11 bases. Germline V gives CDR1 SGDLS, CDR2 YYNGEE. This CDR3 comprises 17 residues. V lost 1 base and J lost 5; bases outside the gene matches: 7. This chain's CDR3 is CASSVLSGGASTGELFF. The CDR3 DNA reads as TGTGCCAGCAGCGTACTTAGCGGGGGGGCGTCAACCGGGGAGCTGTTTTTT.

The V and J genes are TRBV6-1 and TRBJ1-5; D gene uncertain. The CDR3 runs 14 residues. Trimming pared 6 bases from V and 5 bases from J, leaving 14 bases between. CDR1 and CDR2 from the germline V gene are MNHNS and SASEGT. Written as DNA, the CDR3 is TGTGCCAGCAGGAGGGAGCCTAATCATCAGCCCCAGCATTTT. It translates to CASRREPNHQPQHF.

This rearrangement joins TRBV19 to TRBJ1-5; 7 bases are shared with TRBD1. The CDR3 spans 14 residues. J gave up 4 bases and V 9 bases, and 9 bases lay outside the gene matches. Germline-derived CDR1 and CDR2 are LNHDA and SQIVND (reference sequence). The DNA of the CDR3 is TGTGCCAGCAGCAGACAGGGCCTTAATCAGCCCCAGCATTTT. Amino acid sequence: CASSRQGLNQPQHF.